This is a list of T cell receptor beta chains from one sample in a study of cytomegalovirus exposure and HLA in healthy donors. Clones were sequenced by immunoSEQ multiplex PCR, and TCRdb holds only the in-frame ones, with some missing. Of approximately 150,000 clones listed, around 81% were seen once; the top ten hold over 4.5%. What was sequenced was PBMCs. These receptors came from a woman aged 18-29 years in good health and CMV-seropositive. Both conserved end residues are trimmed from each CDR3.

J: TRBJ1-1
V: TRBV7-8
CDR3: ASSLVWGQGTEAF

J: TRBJ2-3
V: TRBV6-6
CDR3: ASVMGAGGHTDTQY

J: TRBJ2-5
V: TRBV29-1
CDR3: SVGQNQETQY

J: TRBJ2-7
V: TRBV7-6
CDR3: ASSHRQGALRYEQY

J: TRBJ2-3
V: TRBV10-3
CDR3: AASPSGTGGRSDTQY

J: TRBJ2-1
V: TRBV6-1
CDR3: ASSEPLFF

J: TRBJ1-2
V: TRBV7-9
CDR3: ASSLQDYGYT

J: TRBJ2-1
V: TRBV19
CDR3: ASKSGTGYNEQF

J: TRBJ2-3
V: TRBV19
CDR3: ASRGADKPMRGY

J: TRBJ2-5
V: TRBV30
CDR3: AWSSGGRETQY

J: TRBJ2-2
V: TRBV19
CDR3: ASTRTGPGELF

J: TRBJ1-1
V: TRBV5-1
CDR3: ASSLLGQGSTEAF

J: TRBJ1-5
V: TRBV5-1
CDR3: ASSLEGGAPGQPQH

J: TRBJ1-1
V: TRBV9
CDR3: ASSAVHTEAF

J: TRBJ2-7
V: TRBV5-1
CDR3: ASSLVGGEQY

J: TRBJ2-1
V: TRBV7-2
CDR3: ASSLRNGLAGPGEQF

J: TRBJ2-7
V: TRBV7-5
CDR3: ARRLGRPTPVVCYEQY

J: TRBJ2-2
V: TRBV6-6
CDR3: ASSSTSVGTGELF

J: TRBJ2-7
V: TRBV19
CDR3: ASRGQGGEQY

J: TRBJ2-2
V: TRBV4-3
CDR3: ASSYHPRDTGELF

J: TRBJ1-4
V: TRBV7-2
CDR3: ASSLVFGGGEKLF